Each of the 27 T cell receptor beta chains below was sequenced from the same sample in a study of control samples from healthy donors and cancer patients. Assay used: immunoSEQ multiplex PCR; TCRdb lists only in-frame clones, some missing. Here the sample spans 75,000 or so clones, approximately 89% being singletons. Sequencing input: PBMCs. Receptors originate from a man aged 55-75 years with colorectal cancer.

The genes are TRBV28 and TRBJ2-1, with unresolved D. The CDR3 has 15 residues. The germline gives CDR1 MDHEN, CDR2 SYDVKM. V was pared by 3 bases and J by 10 bases, with 19 bases between. Written as DNA, the CDR3 is TGTGCCAGCAGTTTTGCCAACCTCGCGCTCTGGGAGCAGTTCTTC. Translating gives CASSFANLALWEQFF. Full variable domain (missing parts from reference TRBV28 and TRBJ2-1): DVKVTQSSRYLVKRTGEKVFLECVQDMDHENMFWYRQDPGLGLRLIYFSYDVKMKEKGDIPEGYSVSREKKERFSLILESASTNQTSMYLCASSFANLALWEQFFGPGTRLTVL.

V is TRBV12-3 or TRBV12-4 and J is TRBJ1-3, with TRBD1 as a possible D gene (6 bases). The CDR3 has 13 residues. Trimming pared 6 bases from V and 4 bases from J, leaving 10 bases between. CDR3 bases: TGTGCCAGCAGCCGGACAGCAGGAAACACCATATATTTT. Protein sequence: CASSRTAGNTIYF.

This clone appeared a single time. The chain joins TRBV7-9 to TRBJ1-4; D unclear. Trimming removed 1 base from V and 6 bases from J, with 9 bases in between. The germline CDR1 and CDR2 sequences are SEHNR and FQNEAQ (reference sequence). This CDR3 comprises 14 residues. This CDR3 reads CASSLVYGDEKLFF. The CDR3 region has the DNA TGTGCCAGCAGCTTAGTTTATGGAGATGAAAAACTGTTTTTT. Together with reference TRBV7-9 and TRBJ1-4, the CDR3 gives the full variable domain: DTGVSQNPRHKITKRGQNVTFRCDPISEHNRLYWYRQTLGQGPEFLTYFQNEAQLEKSRLLSDRFSAERPKGSFSTLEIQRTEQGDSAMYLCASSLVYGDEKLFFGSGTQLSVL.

About this clone itself: The sample holds other DNA sequences that translate to the same CDR3. V gene TRBV12-3 or TRBV12-4 combines with J gene TRBJ1-2; TRBD1 is a possible D gene (6 bases). Trimming shortened V by 6 bases and J by 4 bases, and 9 bases separated the two germline ends. The CDR3 has 12 amino acids. Here the CDR3 DNA reads TGTGCCAGCAGCCGGACAGTCTATGGCTACACCTTC. As protein: CASSRTVYGYTF.

This sequence joins TRBV4-1 and TRBJ2-1; D not certain. Germline V gene sequence: CDR1 MGHRA, CDR2 YSYEKL. This CDR3 is 13 amino acids long. V was trimmed by 0 bases and J by 10 bases, leaving 10 bases between them. The CDR3 spells CASSQDMGWEQFF. The CDR3 nucleotides are TGCGCCAGCAGCCAAGATATGGGCTGGGAGCAGTTCTTC.

J is TRBJ2-1 and V is TRBV6-2 or TRBV6-3; 8 bases agree with TRBD1. The trim removed 0 bases at V and 9 bases at J, leaving 4 bases unmatched. The germline gives CDR1 MNHEY, CDR2 SVGEGT. There are 14 residues in the CDR3. CDR3 in amino acids: CASSYSTGAREQFF. The CDR3 region has the DNA TGTGCCAGCAGTTACTCGACAGGGGCGCGTGAGCAGTTCTTC.

The J gene is TRBJ1-1, the V gene TRBV9, with a weak D call TRBD1 (5 bases). Germline V gene lookup returns CDR1 SGDLS and CDR2 YYNGEE. The CDR3 loop spans 15 amino acids. Trimming pared 2 bases from V and 1 base from J, leaving 12 bases between. The CDR3 bases are TGTGCCAGCAGCGTGTTGGGGGTGGGGAACACTGAAGCTTTCTTT. It yields the protein CASSVLGVGNTEAFF.

About this clone itself: Germline is not matched at one junction end, which may reflect a read error. The chain's CDR3 is CVSSPGRQHRQTQYF. In DNA form, the CDR3 reads TGTGTCAGCAGCCCCGGTAGGCAGCACCGCCAGACCCAGTACTTC. The rearrangement joins TRBV7-3 to TRBJ2-5; D unresolved. In germline, CDR1 is SGHTA, CDR2 FQGTGA. The CDR3 totals 15 residues.

The V and J genes are TRBV9 and TRBJ2-6; the D gene is possibly TRBD1 (6 bases). CDR1 SGDLS and CDR2 YYNGEE come from the germline V gene. This CDR3 has 19 amino acids. V lost 0 bases, J lost 2 bases, and 18 bases lay in between. The CDR3 bases are TGTGCCAGCAGCGTAGAACGGGGACACTACCGCACTGGGGCCAACGTCCTGACTTTC. This gives the protein CASSVERGHYRTGANVLTF. Based on the CDR3 plus reference TRBV9 and TRBJ2-6, the full variable domain is DSGVTQTPKHLITATGQRVTLRCSPRSGDLSVYWYQQSLDQGLQFLIQYYNGEERAKGNILERFSAQQFPDLHSELNLSSLELGDSALYFCASSVERGHYRTGANVLTFGAGSRLTVL.

The rearrangement joins TRBV5-1 to TRBJ1-6; possible D gene TRBD1, 6 bases. There are 15 residues in the CDR3. Per the germline V gene, CDR1 is SGHRS and CDR2 is YFSETQ. V lost 0 bases, J lost 13 bases, and 17 bases lay in between. The CDR3 loop reads CASSLGGRGERPLHF. The CDR3 DNA reads TGCGCCAGCAGCTTGGGGGGCAGGGGAGAAAGGCCCCTCCACTTT.

This rearrangement joins TRBV3-1 (or the pseudogene TRBV3-2) to TRBJ1-6, with D possibly being TRBD1 (5 bases). Per the germline V gene, CDR1 is LGHDT and CDR2 is YNNKEL (reference sequence). Trimming removed 0 bases from V and 10 bases from J, with 13 bases in between. The CDR3 spans 15 residues. CDR3 sequence: CASSQEGGGRSPLHF. DNA of the CDR3: TGTGCCAGCAGCCAAGAGGGGGGAGGTCGGTCACCCCTCCACTTT.

The rearrangement links TRBV15 to TRBJ1-4; D is undetermined. The V end was cut by 8 bases, the J end by 11 bases, with 21 bases between. The V gene's germline CDR1 is LNHNV and CDR2 YYDKDF (reference sequence). This CDR3 is 14 amino acids long. The CDR3: CATQPAGPAGKLFF. CDR3 bases: TGTGCCACCCAACCAGCCGGGCCCGCTGGGAAACTGTTTTTT.

The chain is built from TRBV15 and TRBJ2-1; D not resolved. In germline, CDR1 is LNHNV, CDR2 YYDKDF (reference sequence). V lost 5 bases and J lost 11, with 13 bases in between. This CDR3 comprises 12 residues. The chain's CDR3 is CATSRPSIQQFF. CDR3 DNA: TGTGCCACCAGCCGTCCCAGCATTCAGCAGTTCTTC.

CDR3 nucleotide sequence: TGCGCCAGCAGCCACGTAGGGACAAGCGGAAACGAGCAGTACTTC. Translation gives CASSHVGTSGNEQYF. This rearrangement joins TRBV4-1 to TRBJ2-7; the D gene is possibly TRBD1 (6 bases). The CDR3 is 15 residues long. The germline V gene has CDR1 MGHRA and CDR2 YSYEKL. V lost 3 bases to trimming and J lost 5 bases, with 17 bases between them.

The V call is TRBV27, the J call TRBJ1-1, with D hard to call. V gave up 8 bases and J gave up 4 bases, with 8 bases separating them. Germline V CDR1 and CDR2: MNHEY, SMNVEV (reference sequence). CDR3 length: 11 residues. The CDR3 region has the DNA TGTGCCAGCGTAGCCATCACTGAAGCTTTCTTT. Its translation is CASVAITEAFF.

The genes are TRBV28 and TRBJ1-1, with D possibly being TRBD1 (5 bases). V was trimmed by 5 bases and J by 2 bases, leaving 15 bases between them. Germline V gives CDR1 MDHEN, CDR2 SYDVKM. CDR3 length equals 15 residues. The CDR3 sequence is CASSPGGRVNTEAFF. The CDR3 DNA sequence: TGTGCCAGCAGTCCAGGAGGCAGGGTCAACACTGAAGCTTTCTTT.

The V call is TRBV7-9, the J call TRBJ2-7, with D possibly being TRBD1 (5 bases). The CDR3 is 15 residues long. V was cut by 1 base and J by 2 bases, with 12 bases left in between. Germline V gives CDR1 SEHNR, CDR2 FQNEAQ (reference sequence). The DNA for the CDR3 is TGTGCCAGCAGCTTAGGGTTATCAGGGACCTACGAGCAGTACTTC. As protein: CASSLGLSGTYEQYF.

V usage is TRBV7-8 and J usage is TRBJ2-4; TRBD1 agrees at 7 bases. The CDR3 extends over 15 amino acids. Germline loops: CDR1 SGHVS, CDR2 FQNEAQ. The V gene end was trimmed by 5 bases and the J gene end by 8 bases; junction bases not matched to a gene: 12. CDR3 amino acids: CASSPSAAGGYIQYF. Written as DNA, the CDR3 is TGTGCCAGCAGCCCCTCCGCGGCAGGGGGTTACATTCAGTACTTC.

A single count supports this clone. The J gene is TRBJ2-7, the V gene TRBV30; D not resolved. The CDR3 loop spans 13 amino acids. V shed 4 bases and J shed 2 bases, with 12 bases lying between them. The V gene's germline CDR1 is GTSNPN and CDR2 SVGIG (reference sequence). The DNA for the CDR3 is TGTGCCTGGAAGAGACGAAATGCCTACGAGCAGTACTTC. The encoded protein is CAWKRRNAYEQYF.

V is TRBV7-9 and J is TRBJ2-2; 12 positions match TRBD1. CDR1 is SEHNR and CDR2 is FQNEAQ in the germline V gene (reference sequence). This CDR3 is 15 amino acids long. Trimming removed 5 bases from V and 4 bases from J; junction bases left unmatched: 2. The CDR3 protein is CASSQGQGATGELFF. In nucleotides, the CDR3 is TGTGCCAGCAGCCAGGGACAGGGGGCCACCGGGGAGCTGTTTTTT.

The chain employs TRBV13 and TRBJ2-1, with 10 nucleotides matching TRBD1. This CDR3 region has 15 residues. Trimming cost V 4 bases and J 6 bases; bases outside gene matches: 6. Germline lookup yields CDR1 PRHDT and CDR2 FYEKMQ (reference sequence). CDR3 DNA sequence: TGTGCCAGCAGCTACCGGGACAGGGGCTCCAATGAGCAGTTCTTC. Translating it yields CASSYRDRGSNEQFF.

This sequence joins TRBV19 and TRBJ2-3, with D maybe TRBD2 (5 bases). V shed 5 bases and J shed 4 bases, with 10 bases lying between them. Germline CDR1 LNHDA, CDR2 SQIVND (reference sequence). The CDR3 is 13 amino acids. The CDR3 protein is CASSGVRADTQYF. The CDR3 DNA is TGTGCCAGTAGTGGCGTGAGGGCAGATACGCAGTATTTT.

V is TRBV28 and J is TRBJ2-1; tentatively, D is TRBD1 or TRBD2 (6 bases each). Germline V CDR1 and CDR2: MDHEN, SYDVKM. The CDR3 is 13 amino acids. For the CDR3, the DNA is TGTGCGAGCCGGGGGACAAGTAGCGGTGAGCAGTTCTTC. Its protein product is CASRGTSSGEQFF.

In DNA form, the CDR3 reads TGTGCCAGTAGTGACAGAGGGGCGCAGTATTTT. Protein product: CASSDRGAQYF. The genes are TRBV19 and TRBJ2-3, with D perhaps matching TRBD1 or TRBD2 (5 bases each). The CDR3 totals 11 residues. Looked up from germline, CDR1 is LNHDA and CDR2 is SQIVND (reference sequence). Trimming left V 5 bases short and J 10 bases short, with 10 bases between.

As DNA, the CDR3 is TGTGCCAGCAGTTACAGGGATAATTCACCCCTCCACTTT. Amino acids: CASSYRDNSPLHF. V is TRBV12-3 or TRBV12-4 and J is TRBJ1-6; a weak D match, TRBD1 (6 bases). The CDR3 runs 13 residues. The V end was cut by 4 bases, the J end by 5 bases, with 6 bases between.

On this clone: Mismatch with germline at one junction end may stem from a read error. The CDR3 spells CASSGGPLNSPLHF. DNA for the CDR3: TGTGCCAGCAGCGGAGGGCCACTTAATTCACCACTCCACTTT. The chain couples TRBV7-6 to TRBJ1-6; D ambiguous. The CDR3 has 14 amino acids. From germline, CDR1 is SGHVS and CDR2 FNYEAQ.

V is TRBV6-5 and J is TRBJ1-2; D ambiguous. V was pared by 7 bases and J by 5 bases, with 14 bases between. Germline CDR1 reads MNHEY; CDR2 reads SVGAGI. CDR3 size: 13 residues. CDR3 protein: CASNLRRGYGYTF. As DNA, the CDR3 is TGTGCCAGCAACTTGAGAAGAGGGTATGGCTACACCTTC.